These T cell receptor beta chains were read from a single sample in a study of blood T cell repertoires in COVID-19. Method: immunoSEQ multiplex PCR; TCRdb's copy keeps in-frame clones and lacks some. The table has around 89,000 clones, about 78% seen once; the top ten hold approximately 15%. The material sequenced was peripheral blood. Receptors originate from a woman aged 80 or older with acute or convalescent COVID-19. The CDR3 runs from the conserved cysteine through the conserved F or W. D genes are given only for firm matches. Not all rows give a size; the values are once, few, many and, for expanded clones, a class.

cdr3_length: 14
v_call: TRBV3-1/TRBV3-2
d_call: NA
j_call: TRBJ1-4
clone_size: NA
cdr3_aa: CASSQWTSNEKLFF
cdr3_nt: TGTGCCAGCAGCCAATGGACATCTAATGAAAAACTGTTTTTT

cdr3_length: 13
v_call: TRBV7-2
d_call: NA
j_call: TRBJ2-5
clone_size: NA
cdr3_aa: CASSLPGSETQYF
cdr3_nt: TGTGCCAGCAGCTTACCGGGGTCAGAGACCCAGTACTTC

cdr3_length: 13
v_call: TRBV10-3
d_call: TRBD1
j_call: TRBJ1-2
clone_size: few
cdr3_aa: CAISPDRVDGYTF
cdr3_nt: TGTGCCATCAGCCCGGACAGGGTAGATGGCTACACCTTC

cdr3_length: 15
v_call: TRBV7-6
d_call: NA
j_call: TRBJ1-3
clone_size: once
cdr3_aa: CASSLPWGLGNTIYF
cdr3_nt: TGTGCCAGCAGCTTACCGTGGGGGCTTGGAAACACCATATATTTT

cdr3_length: 14
v_call: TRBV4-2
d_call: NA
j_call: TRBJ1-4
clone_size: few
cdr3_aa: CASSQDLGLGKLFF
cdr3_nt: TGTGCCAGCAGCCAAGATCTGGGGCTCGGAAAACTGTTTTTT

cdr3_length: 15
v_call: TRBV5-1
d_call: TRBD2
j_call: TRBJ2-1
clone_size: NA
cdr3_aa: CASSLTSGGRGEQFF
cdr3_nt: TGCGCCAGCAGCTTGACTAGCGGGGGTCGAGGTGAGCAGTTCTTC

cdr3_length: 14
v_call: TRBV19
d_call: TRBD1
j_call: TRBJ1-6
clone_size: NA
cdr3_aa: CASTQTGYNSPLHF
cdr3_nt: TGTGCCAGTACCCAGACAGGGTATAATTCACCCCTCCACTTT

cdr3_length: 13
v_call: TRBV23-1
d_call: TRBD2
j_call: TRBJ2-1
clone_size: NA
cdr3_aa: CASSQSGGNEQFF
cdr3_nt: TGCGCCAGCAGTCAATCCGGGGGGAATGAGCAGTTCTTC

cdr3_length: 11
v_call: TRBV2
d_call: NA
j_call: TRBJ2-7
clone_size: NA
cdr3_aa: CASSSSMRQYF
cdr3_nt: TGTGCCAGCAGTAGTTCTATGCGGCAGTACTTC

cdr3_length: 14
v_call: TRBV7-2
d_call: TRBD1
j_call: TRBJ1-5
clone_size: NA
cdr3_aa: CASSYDRGNQPQHF
cdr3_nt: TGTGCCAGCAGCTACGACAGGGGGAATCAGCCCCAGCATTTT

cdr3_length: 13
v_call: TRBV12-3/TRBV12-4
d_call: NA
j_call: TRBJ1-2
clone_size: NA
cdr3_aa: CASVIGGRYGYTF
cdr3_nt: TGTGCCAGTGTAATAGGAGGCAGATATGGCTACACCTTC